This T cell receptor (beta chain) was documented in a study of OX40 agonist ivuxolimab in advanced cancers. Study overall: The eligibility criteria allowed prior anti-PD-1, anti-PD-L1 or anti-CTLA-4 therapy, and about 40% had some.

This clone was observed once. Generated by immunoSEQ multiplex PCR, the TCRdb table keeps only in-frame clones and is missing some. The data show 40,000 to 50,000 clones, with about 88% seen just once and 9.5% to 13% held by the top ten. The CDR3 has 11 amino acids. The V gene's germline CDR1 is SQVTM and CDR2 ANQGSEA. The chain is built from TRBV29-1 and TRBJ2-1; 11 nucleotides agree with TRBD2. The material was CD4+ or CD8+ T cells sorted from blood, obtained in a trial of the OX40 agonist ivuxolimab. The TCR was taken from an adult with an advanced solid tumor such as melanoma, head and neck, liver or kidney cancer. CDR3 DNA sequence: TGCGGGACTAGCGGAAACAATGAGCAGTTCTTC. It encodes CGTSGNNEQFF.